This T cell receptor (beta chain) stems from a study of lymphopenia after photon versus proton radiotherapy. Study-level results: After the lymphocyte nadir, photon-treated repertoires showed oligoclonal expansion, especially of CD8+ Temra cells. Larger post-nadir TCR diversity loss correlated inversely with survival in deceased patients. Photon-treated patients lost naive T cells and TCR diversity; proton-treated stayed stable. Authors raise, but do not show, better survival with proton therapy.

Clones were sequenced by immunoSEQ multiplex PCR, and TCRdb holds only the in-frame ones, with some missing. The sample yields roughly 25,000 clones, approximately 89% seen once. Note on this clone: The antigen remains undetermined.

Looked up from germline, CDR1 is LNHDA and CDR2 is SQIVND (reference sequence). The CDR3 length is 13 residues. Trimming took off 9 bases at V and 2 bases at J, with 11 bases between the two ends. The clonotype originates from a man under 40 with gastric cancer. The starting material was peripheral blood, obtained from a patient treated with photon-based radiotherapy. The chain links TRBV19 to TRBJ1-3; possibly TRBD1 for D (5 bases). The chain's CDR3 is CASRVSAGNTIYF. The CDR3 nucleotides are TGTGCCAGCAGGGTTTCAGCTGGAAACACCATATATTTT.